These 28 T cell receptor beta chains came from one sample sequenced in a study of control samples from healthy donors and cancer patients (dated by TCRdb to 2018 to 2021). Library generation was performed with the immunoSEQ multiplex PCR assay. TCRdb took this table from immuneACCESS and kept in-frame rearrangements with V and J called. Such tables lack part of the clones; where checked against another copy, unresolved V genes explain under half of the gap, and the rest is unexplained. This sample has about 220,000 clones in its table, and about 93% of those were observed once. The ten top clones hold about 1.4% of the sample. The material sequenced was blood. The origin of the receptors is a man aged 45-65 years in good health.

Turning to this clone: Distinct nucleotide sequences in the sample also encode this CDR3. The CDR3 reads CASSSGTPGDTQYF. The CDR3, as DNA: TGCGCCAGCAGTTCCGGGACTCCCGGAGATACGCAGTATTTT. The chain couples TRBV5-1 to TRBJ2-3; TRBD2 is a possible D gene (6 bases). Trimming cost V 5 bases and J 5 bases, with 15 bases left between them. CDR1 and CDR2 (germline): SGHRS, YFSETQ. The CDR3 extends over 14 amino acids.

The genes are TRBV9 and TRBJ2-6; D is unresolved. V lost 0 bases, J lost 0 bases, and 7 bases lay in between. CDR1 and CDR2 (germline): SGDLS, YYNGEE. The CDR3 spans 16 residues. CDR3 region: CASSVDSGSGANVLTF. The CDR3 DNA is TGTGCCAGCAGCGTAGATTCCGGCTCTGGGGCCAACGTCCTGACTTTC.

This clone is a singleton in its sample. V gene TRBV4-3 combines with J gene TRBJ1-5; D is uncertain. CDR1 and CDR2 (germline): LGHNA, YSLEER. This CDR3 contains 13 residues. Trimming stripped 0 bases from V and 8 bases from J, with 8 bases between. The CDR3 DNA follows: TGCGCCAGCAGCCAAGAGGGGAACAAGCCCCAGCATTTT. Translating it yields CASSQEGNKPQHF.

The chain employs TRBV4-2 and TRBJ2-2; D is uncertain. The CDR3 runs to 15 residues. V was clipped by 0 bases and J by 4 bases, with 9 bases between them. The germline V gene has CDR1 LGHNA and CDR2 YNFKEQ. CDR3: CASSQEGQSTGELFF. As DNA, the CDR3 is TGTGCCAGCAGCCAAGAAGGGCAGTCCACCGGGGAGCTGTTTTTT.

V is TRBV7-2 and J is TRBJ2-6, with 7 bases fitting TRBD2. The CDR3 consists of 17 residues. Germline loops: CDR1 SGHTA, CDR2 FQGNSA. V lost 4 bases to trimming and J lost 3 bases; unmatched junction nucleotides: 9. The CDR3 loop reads CASSYTRGLGGANVLTF. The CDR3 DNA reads TGTGCCAGCAGCTACACCCGAGGACTAGGTGGGGCCAACGTCCTGACTTTC.

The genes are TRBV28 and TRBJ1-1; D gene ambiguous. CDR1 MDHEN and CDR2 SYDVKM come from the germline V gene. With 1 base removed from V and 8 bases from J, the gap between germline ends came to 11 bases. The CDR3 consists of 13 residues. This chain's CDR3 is CASSLSSVREAFF. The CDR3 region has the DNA TGTGCCAGCAGTTTATCAAGTGTCCGAGAAGCTTTCTTT.

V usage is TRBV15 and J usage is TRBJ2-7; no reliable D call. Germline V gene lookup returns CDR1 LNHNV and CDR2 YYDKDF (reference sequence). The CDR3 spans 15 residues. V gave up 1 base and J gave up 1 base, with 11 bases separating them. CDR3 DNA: TGTGCCACCAGCAGAGGCCCCACGGAGTCCTACGAGCAGTACTTC. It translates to CATSRGPTESYEQYF.

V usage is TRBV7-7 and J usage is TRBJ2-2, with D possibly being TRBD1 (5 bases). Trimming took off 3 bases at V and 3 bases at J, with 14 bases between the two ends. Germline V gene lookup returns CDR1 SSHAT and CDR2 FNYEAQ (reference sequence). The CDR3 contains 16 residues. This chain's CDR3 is CASSLVPQGDTGELFF. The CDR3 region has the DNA TGTGCCAGCAGCTTGGTACCGCAGGGTGACACCGGGGAGCTGTTTTTT. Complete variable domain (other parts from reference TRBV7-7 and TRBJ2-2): GAGVSQSPRYKVTKRGQDVTLRCDPISSHATLYWYQQALGQGPEFLTYFNYEAQPDKSGLPSDRFSAERPEGSISTLTIQRTEQRDSAMYRCASSLVPQGDTGELFFGEGSRLTVL.

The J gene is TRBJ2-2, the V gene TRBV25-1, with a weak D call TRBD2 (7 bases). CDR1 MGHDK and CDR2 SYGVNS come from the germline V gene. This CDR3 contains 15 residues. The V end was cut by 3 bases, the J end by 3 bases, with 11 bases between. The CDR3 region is CASSERGRDTGELFF. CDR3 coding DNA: TGTGCCAGCAGTGAGCGGGGGCGCGACACCGGGGAGCTGTTTTTT.

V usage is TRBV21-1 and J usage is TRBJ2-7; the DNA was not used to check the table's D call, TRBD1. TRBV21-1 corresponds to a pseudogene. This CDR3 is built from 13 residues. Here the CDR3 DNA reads TGTGCCAGCAGCCCCCAGACAGGTTCAGCGCAGTACGTC. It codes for CASSPQTGSAQYV.

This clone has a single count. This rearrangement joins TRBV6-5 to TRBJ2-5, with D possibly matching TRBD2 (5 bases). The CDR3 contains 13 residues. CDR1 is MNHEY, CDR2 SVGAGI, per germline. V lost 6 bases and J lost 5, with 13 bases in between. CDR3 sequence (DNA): TGTGCCAGCAGGGGTCCGGGAAGGGAGACCCAGTACTTC. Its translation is CASRGPGRETQYF.

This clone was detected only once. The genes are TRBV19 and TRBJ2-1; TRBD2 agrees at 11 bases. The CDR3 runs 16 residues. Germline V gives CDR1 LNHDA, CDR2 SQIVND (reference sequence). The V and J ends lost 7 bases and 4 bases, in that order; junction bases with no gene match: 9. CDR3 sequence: CASTAGTSGFYNEQFF. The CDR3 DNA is TGTGCCAGTACCGCCGGGACTAGCGGTTTTTACAATGAGCAGTTCTTC.

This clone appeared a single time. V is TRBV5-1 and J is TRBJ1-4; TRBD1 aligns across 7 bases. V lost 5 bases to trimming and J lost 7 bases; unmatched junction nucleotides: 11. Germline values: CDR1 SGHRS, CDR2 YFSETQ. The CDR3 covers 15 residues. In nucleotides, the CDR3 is TGCGCCAGCAGGGATATTCGACAGGGAGGTGAAAAACTGTTTTTT. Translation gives CASRDIRQGGEKLFF.

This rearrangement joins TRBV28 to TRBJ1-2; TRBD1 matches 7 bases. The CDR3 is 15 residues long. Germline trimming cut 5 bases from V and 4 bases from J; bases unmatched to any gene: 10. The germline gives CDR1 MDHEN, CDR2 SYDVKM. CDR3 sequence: CASSASLQGSYGYTF. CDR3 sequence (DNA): TGTGCCAGCAGTGCATCCCTACAGGGGTCCTATGGCTACACCTTC.

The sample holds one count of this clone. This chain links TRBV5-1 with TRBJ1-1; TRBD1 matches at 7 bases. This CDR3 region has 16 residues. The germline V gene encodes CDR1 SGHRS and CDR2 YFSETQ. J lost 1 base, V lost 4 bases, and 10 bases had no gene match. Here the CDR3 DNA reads TGCGCCAGCAGCGTCGCGACCAGGACAGGGAACACTGAAGCTTTCTTT. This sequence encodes CASSVATRTGNTEAFF.

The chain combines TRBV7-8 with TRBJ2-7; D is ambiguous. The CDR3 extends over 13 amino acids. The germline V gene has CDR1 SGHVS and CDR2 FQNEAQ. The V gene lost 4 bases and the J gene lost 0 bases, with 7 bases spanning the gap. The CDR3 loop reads CASSSTRSYEQYF. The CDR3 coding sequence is TGTGCCAGCAGCTCGACTCGCTCCTACGAGCAGTACTTC.

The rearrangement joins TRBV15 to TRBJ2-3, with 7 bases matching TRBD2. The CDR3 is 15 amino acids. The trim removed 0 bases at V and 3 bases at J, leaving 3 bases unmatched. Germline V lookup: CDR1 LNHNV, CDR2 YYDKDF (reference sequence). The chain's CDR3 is CATSREGGKTDTQYF. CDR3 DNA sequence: TGTGCCACCAGCAGAGAGGGGGGGAAGACAGATACGCAGTATTTT.

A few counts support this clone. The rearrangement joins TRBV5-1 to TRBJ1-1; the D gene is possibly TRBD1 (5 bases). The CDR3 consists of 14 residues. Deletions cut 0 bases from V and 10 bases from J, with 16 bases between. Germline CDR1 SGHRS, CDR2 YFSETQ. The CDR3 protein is CASSLALQDESAFF. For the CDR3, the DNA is TGCGCCAGCAGCTTGGCCCTACAGGATGAGTCAGCTTTCTTT.

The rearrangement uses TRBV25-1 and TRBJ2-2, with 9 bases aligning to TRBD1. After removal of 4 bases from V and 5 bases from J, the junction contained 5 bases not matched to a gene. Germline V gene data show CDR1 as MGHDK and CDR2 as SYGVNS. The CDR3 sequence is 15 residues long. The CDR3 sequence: CASSAMGQGTGELFF. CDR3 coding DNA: TGTGCCAGCAGTGCTATGGGACAGGGTACCGGGGAGCTGTTTTTT.

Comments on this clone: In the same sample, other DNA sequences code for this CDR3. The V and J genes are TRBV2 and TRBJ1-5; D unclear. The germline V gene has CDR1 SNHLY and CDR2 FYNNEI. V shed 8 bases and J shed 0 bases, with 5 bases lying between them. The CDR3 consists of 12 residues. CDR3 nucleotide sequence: TGTGCCAGCCGCGGTAGCAATCAGCCCCAGCATTTT. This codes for CASRGSNQPQHF.

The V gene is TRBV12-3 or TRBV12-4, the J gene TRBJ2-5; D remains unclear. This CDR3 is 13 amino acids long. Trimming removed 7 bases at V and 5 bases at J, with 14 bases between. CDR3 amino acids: CASTLLISETQYF. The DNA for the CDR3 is TGTGCCAGCACCCTTCTAATTTCGGAGACCCAGTACTTC.

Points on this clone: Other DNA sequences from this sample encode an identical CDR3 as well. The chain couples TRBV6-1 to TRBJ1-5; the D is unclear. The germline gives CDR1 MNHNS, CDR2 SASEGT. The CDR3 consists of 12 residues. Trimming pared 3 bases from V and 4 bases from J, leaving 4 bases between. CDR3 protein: CASSEGNQPQHF. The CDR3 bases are TGTGCCAGCAGTGAGGGGAATCAGCCCCAGCATTTT.

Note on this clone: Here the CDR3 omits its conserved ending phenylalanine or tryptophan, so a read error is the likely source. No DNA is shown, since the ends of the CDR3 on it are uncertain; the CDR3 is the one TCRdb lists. CDR3 sequence reads: CASSPRRVVRKTYG. The rearrangement joins TRBV16 to TRBJ1-2. Germline V gene lookup returns CDR1 KGHSY and CDR2 FQNENV. Termini included, the CDR3 measures 14 amino acids.

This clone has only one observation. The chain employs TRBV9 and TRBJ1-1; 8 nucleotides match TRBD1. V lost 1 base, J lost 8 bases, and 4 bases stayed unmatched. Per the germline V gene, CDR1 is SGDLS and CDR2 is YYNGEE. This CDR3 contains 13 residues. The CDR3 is CASSVLQGVEAFF. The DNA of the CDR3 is TGTGCCAGCAGCGTATTACAGGGGGTAGAAGCTTTCTTT.

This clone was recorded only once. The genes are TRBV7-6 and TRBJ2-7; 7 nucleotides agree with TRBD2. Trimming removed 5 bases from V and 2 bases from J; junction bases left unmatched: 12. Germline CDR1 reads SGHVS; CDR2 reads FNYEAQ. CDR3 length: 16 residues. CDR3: CASSRLGLDSTYEQYF. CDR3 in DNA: TGTGCCAGCAGCCGACTCGGACTAGATAGTACCTACGAGCAGTACTTC.

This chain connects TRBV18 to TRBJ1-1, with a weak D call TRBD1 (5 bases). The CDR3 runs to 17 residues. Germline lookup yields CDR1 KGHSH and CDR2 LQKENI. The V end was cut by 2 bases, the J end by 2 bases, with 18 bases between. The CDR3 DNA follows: TGTGCCAGCTCACCAATCGGGGGAACGGTACCCAACACTGAAGCTTTCTTT. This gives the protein CASSPIGGTVPNTEAFF. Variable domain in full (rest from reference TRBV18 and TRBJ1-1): NAGVMQNPRHLVRRRGQEARLRCSPMKGHSHVYWYRQLPEEGLKFMVYLQKENIIDESGMPKERFSAEFPKEGPSILRIQQVVRGDSAAYFCASSPIGGTVPNTEAFFGQGTRLTVV.

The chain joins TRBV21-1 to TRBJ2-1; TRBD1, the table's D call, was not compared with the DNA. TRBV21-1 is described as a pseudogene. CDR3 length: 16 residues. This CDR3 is CASRKPEQGDYNEQFF. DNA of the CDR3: TGTGCCAGCAGAAAACCAGAACAGGGGGACTACAATGAGCAGTTCTTC.

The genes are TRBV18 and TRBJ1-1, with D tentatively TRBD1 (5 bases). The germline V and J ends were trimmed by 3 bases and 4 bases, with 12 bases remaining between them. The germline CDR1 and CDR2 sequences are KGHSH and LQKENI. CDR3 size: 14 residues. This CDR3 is CASSPSTGTTEAFF. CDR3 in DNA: TGTGCCAGCTCACCGTCAACGGGGACCACTGAAGCTTTCTTT.